The 2 T cell receptor beta chains in this list originate from one sample, sequenced in a study of blood T cell repertoires in COVID-19. Repertoires were generated with immunoSEQ multiplex PCR, while TCRdb's copy carries only in-frame clones and drops some. The sample lists some 260,000 clones; roughly 87% were seen once. The sequencing sample was made of peripheral blood. Receptors were obtained from a woman in her thirties with acute or convalescent COVID-19.

This chain links TRBV6-5 with TRBJ1-2, with a tentative D call TRBD1 (5 bases). Germline CDR1 reads MNHEY; CDR2 reads SVGAGI. The CDR3 extends over 13 amino acids. Trimming cost V 6 bases and J 4 bases, with 12 bases left between them. This CDR3 reads CASRETALYGYTF. CDR3 DNA sequence: TGTGCCAGCAGAGAGACAGCGCTCTATGGCTACACCTTC.

This clone is a singleton in its sample. The V call is TRBV5-1, the J call TRBJ2-6, with 7 bases that match TRBD1. Germline lookup yields CDR1 SGHRS and CDR2 YFSETQ. With 4 bases clipped from V and 3 bases from J, the junction kept 16 bases outside the gene matches. The CDR3 extends over 19 amino acids. CDR3 in DNA: TGCGCCAGCAGCCGAACTCGACAGGGCAACCTGGGTGGGGCCAACGTCCTGACTTTC. Translated: CASSRTRQGNLGGANVLTF. The full variable domain, in which reference TRBV5-1 and TRBJ2-6 provide the parts outside the CDR3, is KAGVTQTPRYLIKTRGQQVTLSCSPISGHRSVSWYQQTPGQGLQFLFEYFSETQRNKGNFPGRFSGRQFSNSRSEMNVSTLELGDSALYLCASSRTRQGNLGGANVLTFGAGSRLTVL.